This T cell receptor beta chain derives from a study of tumor-infiltrating lymphocytes in localized non-small cell lung cancer. Study results and caveats: Higher tumor T cell infiltration than in uninvolved lung was supported by TCRbeta sequencing. Available tissue quantity limited TCR sequencing to a patient subset.

Here immunoSEQ multiplex PCR was the method, and the copy in TCRdb shows in-frame clones only, minus some. The sample shows about 15,000 clones, 81% of them seen only once. This CDR3 comprises 12 residues. V lost 4 bases to trimming and J lost 3 bases, with 6 bases between them. Germline loops: CDR1 MNHEY, CDR2 SVGAGI. Comments on this clone: The antigen is unknown.

This clonotype was obtained from a human donor with non-small cell lung cancer. The source material was lung tumor tissue. The chain couples TRBV6-5 to TRBJ1-1; D unclear. CDR3 bases: TGTGCCAGCAGTTTACGGGACACTGAAGCTTTCTTT. Amino acids: CASSLRDTEAFF.